This T cell receptor (beta chain) is drawn from a study of T cells after yellow fever vaccination. Germline V gene sequence: CDR1 MNHEY, CDR2 SVGAGI. Deletions cut 2 bases from V and 7 bases from J, with 15 bases between. CDR3 length: 14 amino acids. This clonotype was recorded a few times. Synthesis of TCR cDNA relied on 5'RACE template switching, which attached a universal primer site and UMIs. One entry per CDR3 protein results from TCRdb running MiXCR on the 5' RACE reads. The table has just under 600,000 distinct CDR3 sequences, approximately 13% seen once; the top ten hold around 15%. This rearrangement joins TRBV6-5 to TRBJ2-7; D not certain. This clonotype was obtained from a man aged 25-40 years who received the YFV17D yellow fever vaccine. The sequencing used PBMCs, collected on the day of the yellow fever booster vaccination. The CDR3 is CASSYPAESSEQYF. CDR3 DNA: TGTGCCAGCAGTTACCCGGCCGAGTCATCTGAGCAGTACTTC.